This T cell receptor beta chain was sequenced during a study of OX40 agonist ivuxolimab in advanced cancers. About the research overall: Ivuxolimab, an agonistic anti-OX40 (CD134) antibody, was given to patients. Three patients had partial responses: one hepatocellular carcinoma, two cutaneous melanoma.

V lost 1 base and J lost 3; bases outside the gene matches: 3. The CDR3 spans 17 residues. Germline lookup yields CDR1 SEHNR and CDR2 FQNEAQ (reference sequence). Repertoires were generated with immunoSEQ multiplex PCR, while TCRdb's copy carries only in-frame clones and drops some. The table has more than 15,000 clones, roughly four fifths seen once; the top ten hold around 3.1%. Study findings and constraints: The investigators did not determine what antigen specificity the expanded peripheral T cells had.

This clone was recorded only once. Its antigen is as yet unknown. Sequencing was performed on CD4+ or CD8+ T cells sorted from blood, taken in a trial of the OX40 agonist ivuxolimab. The chain couples TRBV7-9 to TRBJ2-1, with 13 bases fitting TRBD2. This clonotype was obtained from an adult with an advanced solid tumor such as melanoma, head and neck, liver or kidney cancer. CDR3 protein: CASSLETSGRLYNEQFF. Here the CDR3 DNA reads TGTGCCAGCAGCTTAGAGACTAGCGGGAGGCTCTACAATGAGCAGTTCTTC.